These 9 T cell receptor beta chains originate from one sample sequenced in a study of shared clonotypes between healthy human individuals (dated by TCRdb to the early 2020s). The method was the immunoSEQ multiplex PCR assay. The table comes from immuneACCESS by way of TCRdb, which keeps in-frame sequences with V and J called. Part of the clones is missing from these tables; in studies checked, under half for an unresolved V gene and the rest for unknown reasons. The sample yields around 99,000 clones; almost 70% were counted once. The top ten clonotypes cover roughly 50% of the sample. Sequences were obtained from memory CD8+ T cells sorted from blood. The cell subset or site label, read with the paper, signifies: CD45RO+ cells pooled with CCR7-negative TemRA cells. These receptors were taken from a man younger than 45 in good health.

In DNA form, the CDR3 reads TGCGCCAGCAGTAGCGGGAGGGGCAATGAGCAGTTCTTC. As protein: CASSSGRGNEQFF. The rearrangement uses TRBV4-1 and TRBJ2-1, with 11 bases aligning to TRBD2. Germline assignment: CDR1 MGHRA and CDR2 YSYEKL. J gave up 6 bases and V 6 bases, and 1 base lay outside the gene matches. The CDR3 loop spans 13 amino acids.

The rearrangement uses TRBV19 and TRBJ1-5; D is unclear. CDR1 is LNHDA, CDR2 SQIVND, per germline (reference sequence). This CDR3 contains 14 residues. V was trimmed by 3 bases and J by 5 bases, leaving 11 bases between them. The CDR3 DNA reads TGTGCCAGTAGTATTAATATTGGGGATCAGCCCCAGCATTTT. Translated, it gives CASSINIGDQPQHF.

This clone was detected a few times. The chain has TRBV5-6 and TRBJ2-7; maybe TRBD1 (5 bases). This CDR3 region has 17 residues. The germline gives CDR1 SGHDT, CDR2 YYEEEE. V was clipped by 0 bases and J by 2 bases, with 18 bases between them. CDR3 sequence reads: CASSLGTNWVATYEQYF. The CDR3, as DNA: TGTGCCAGCAGCTTGGGGACAAACTGGGTGGCCACCTACGAGCAGTACTTC.

The chain joins TRBV28 to TRBJ1-2; D call uncertain. This CDR3 comprises 14 residues. V gave up 7 bases and J gave up 0 bases, with 12 bases separating them. Germline V CDR1 and CDR2: MDHEN, SYDVKM. This CDR3 reads CASTPSGANYGYTF. In DNA form, the CDR3 reads TGTGCCAGCACCCCATCGGGAGCTAACTATGGCTACACCTTC.

V and J are TRBV27 and TRBJ1-1; D possibly corresponds to TRBD1 (5 bases). CDR3 length: 14 amino acids. Trimming stripped 6 bases from V and 1 base from J, with 12 bases between. From germline, CDR1 is MNHEY and CDR2 SMNVEV (reference sequence). This CDR3 is CASRPQAKNTEAFF. The CDR3 DNA is TGTGCCAGCAGACCACAGGCCAAGAACACTGAAGCTTTCTTT.

In this sample, this clone turned up many times. This chain joins TRBV5-8 and TRBJ2-1, with 10 bases identical to TRBD2. V dropped 0 bases and J dropped 0; count of bases not matched to a gene: 3. The CDR3 consists of 17 residues. The V gene's germline CDR1 is SGHTS and CDR2 YDEGEE. The CDR3: CASSLGLAGVSYNEQFF. The CDR3 DNA reads TGTGCCAGCAGCTTGGGGCTAGCGGGGGTCTCCTACAATGAGCAGTTCTTC.

The chain employs TRBV28 and TRBJ1-5; D may be TRBD1 (5 bases). V dropped 6 bases and J dropped 0 bases, with 15 bases sitting between them. The germline CDR1 and CDR2 sequences are MDHEN and SYDVKM. The CDR3 has 16 residues. The CDR3 spells CASSRRQSYSNQPQHF. CDR3 bases: TGTGCCAGCAGCCGCAGACAGAGCTATAGCAATCAGCCCCAGCATTTT.

The V call is TRBV7-9, the J call TRBJ2-5; weak D call: TRBD1 (6 bases). Germline CDR1 and CDR2: SEHNR and FQNEAQ (reference sequence). The germline V and J ends were trimmed by 7 bases and 5 bases, with 14 bases remaining between them. CDR3 size: 13 residues. CDR3 sequence: CASTRGGRETQYF. CDR3 DNA sequence: TGTGCCAGCACCCGAGGGGGAAGGGAGACCCAGTACTTC.

The rearrangement joins TRBV28 to TRBJ1-5; no definite D call. Per germline, CDR1 MDHEN and CDR2 SYDVKM. Trimming stripped 2 bases from V and 0 bases from J, with 17 bases between. CDR3 length: 18 amino acids. In nucleotides, the CDR3 is TGTGCCAGCAGTTTAGAGGTTGGTGGCAGCTATAGCAATCAGCCCCAGCATTTT. Translating it yields CASSLEVGGSYSNQPQHF.